The clone carrying this TCR beta chain was found a few times. This entry is derived from a study of T cells in Graves' hyperthyroidism and ophthalmopathy. The wider study: Peripheral blood was acquired at first diagnosis, ahead of any therapy whatsoever.

With a duration under 2 months, the hyperthyroidism was newly diagnosed in patients aged 18 to 65. Patients having uncontrolled infection, another autoimmune disease, pregnancy or lactation were not included. At first hyperthyroidism diagnosis, before any ophthalmopathy symptoms, the blood sample was collected. Germline V gene lookup returns CDR1 MGHDK and CDR2 SYGVNS. CDR3 length: 14 residues. V lost 8 bases, J lost 5 bases, and 18 bases lay in between. The investigators amplified TCR beta CDR3 regions from RNA transcripts. TCR CDR3 underwent first-round RT-PCR with the HTBI primer set. Each CDR3 protein gets one entry after TCRdb re-called the multiplex PCR reads with MiXCR. The sample has about 300,000 distinct CDR3 sequences, about 14% seen once.

The TCR comes from a woman under 40 with Graves' hyperthyroidism that later progressed to Graves' ophthalmopathy. The material sequenced was blood. The chain links TRBV25-1 to TRBJ1-1; D unresolved. CDR3 sequence reads: CASGDITGGTEAFF. In DNA, the CDR3 is TGTGCCAGCGGGGATATAACGGGAGGGACTGAAGCTTTCTTT.